These T cell receptor beta chains were read from a single sample in a study of regulatory T cells in long-lasting Graves disease. TCRdb called the multiplex PCR reads again in MiXCR, with one record for every CDR3 protein. The sample holds a few hundred thousand distinct CDR3 sequences, roughly 20% seen once. Sequences were derived from peripheral blood mononuclear cells (PBMCs), sampled when the disease was refractory, from a patient treated with antithyroid drugs. The receptors come from a middle-aged woman with Graves disease. The CDR3 runs from the conserved cysteine through the conserved F or W. The order of the fields is D gene, V gene, J gene, clone size, CDR3 protein, CDR3 DNA. A D gene is named only where the DNA matches it firmly. A row's size may be missing; if present it is once, few, many or a size class.

>TRBD2|TRBV14|TRBJ2-7|NA
CASSPLFSREHEQYF
TGTGCCAGCAGTCCCCTCTTCTCGCGGGAGCACGAGCAGTACTTC
>NA|TRBV12-3/TRBV12-4|TRBJ1-3|NA
CASRDSPGNTIYF
TGTGCCAGCAGGGACAGCCCTGGAAACACCATATATTTT
>NA|TRBV20-1|TRBJ2-5|many
CSATRWKTQYF
TGCAGTGCAACGCGTTGGAAGACCCAGTACTTC
>TRBD1|TRBV28|TRBJ1-1|many
CASSFLGGVAFF
TGTGCCAGCAGTTTTCTAGGGGGCGTAGCTTTCTTT
>TRBD1|TRBV12-3/TRBV12-4|TRBJ2-7|NA
CASSTRGLTVGEQYF
TGTGCCAGCAGCACCAGGGGGCTAACCGTGGGGGAGCAGTACTTC
>NA|TRBV4-1|TRBJ1-2|few
CASSQESAGYGYTF
TGCGCCAGCAGCCAAGAAAGTGCGGGGTATGGCTACACCTTC
>NA|TRBV5-5|TRBJ1-2|few
CASSLRGGSAANYGYTF
TGTGCCAGCAGCTTGCGAGGTGGGAGCGCAGCTAACTATGGCTACACCTTC
>NA|TRBV14|TRBJ2-1|NA
CASSRQAGEQFF
TGTGCCAGCAGTCGACAGGCGGGCGAGCAGTTCTTC
>NA|TRBV11-2|TRBJ2-3|many
CASSRGVPDTQYF
TGTGCCAGCAGCCGAGGGGTCCCAGATACGCAGTATTTT
>TRBD1|TRBV20-1|TRBJ1-1|many
CSAASGTVNTEAFF
TGCAGTGCTGCGTCCGGGACAGTGAACACTGAAGCTTTCTTT
>TRBD2|TRBV19|TRBJ2-1|few
CASSRREGPGEQFF
TGTGCCTCATCGAGGCGGGAGGGCCCTGGTGAGCAGTTCTTC
>TRBD2|TRBV4-2|TRBJ2-1|NA
CASSHGGGPWSEQFF
TGTGCCAGCAGCCATGGGGGAGGGCCGTGGAGTGAGCAGTTCTTC
>NA|TRBV7-8|TRBJ2-5|many
CASSLRGETQYF
TGTGCCAGCAGCTTAAGAGGGGAGACCCAGTACTTC
>NA|TRBV28|TRBJ2-7|many
CASSLSGAFFYEQYF
TGTGCCAGCAGTTTATCAGGGGCCTTTTTCTACGAGCAGTACTTC
>NA|TRBV2|TRBJ2-2|many
CASSEGRYTGELFF
TGTGCCAGCAGTGAAGGCCGGTACACCGGGGAGCTGTTTTTT
>NA|TRBV3-1|TRBJ1-2|many
CASSQQGADYGYTF
TGTGCCAGCAGCCAACAGGGTGCGGACTATGGCTACACCTTC
>NA|TRBV7-9|TRBJ1-1|few
CASSPDPTTEAFF
TGTGCCAGCAGCCCGGATCCGACCACTGAAGCTTTCTTT
>TRBD2|TRBV28|TRBJ2-7|many
CASSLDTGTSGTYEQYF
TGTGCCAGCAGTTTGGATACCGGGACTAGTGGAACCTACGAGCAGTACTTC
>TRBD2|TRBV7-2|TRBJ2-2|NA
CASSPGEGTTGELFF
TGTGCCAGCAGTCCGGGGGAGGGCACCACCGGGGAGCTGTTTTTT
>TRBD2|TRBV10-3|TRBJ2-3|NA
CAISFRTSGMADTQYF
TGTGCCATCAGTTTTAGGACTAGCGGGATGGCAGATACGCAGTATTTT
>TRBD1|TRBV5-1|TRBJ1-1|NA
CASSLGTGGETEAFF
TGCGCCAGCAGCTTAGGGACAGGGGGAGAGACTGAAGCTTTCTTT
>NA|TRBV4-1|TRBJ1-4|once
CASSQGGPRNVGKLFF
TGCGCCAGCAGCCAAGGCGGCCCCCGTAATGTTGGAAAACTGTTTTTT